This TCR beta chain was sequenced in a study of blood T cells in healthy people across ages. Turning to the study itself: Template switching caught about one barcoded beta molecule for each two T cells. Overall study findings and caveats: Both naive CD4+ cell counts and diversity were greater in long-lived donors than in aged donors.

A second about 7 to 11 cycle PCR used barcoded and J-beta primers. Each cDNA molecule was tagged by a template-switch adaptor that had 12 random nucleotides. TCRdb re-analysed the 5' RACE reads in MiXCR, keeping a single row per CDR3 protein. In the table there are fewer than 800,000 distinct CDR3 sequences, about 52% of which are singletons. Trimming removed 2 bases from V and 2 bases from J, with 6 bases in between. CDR1 is LGHNA, CDR2 YSLEER, per germline. This CDR3 is built from 13 residues. The sample, about 10 milliliters of peripheral blood, was drawn from each donor. Regarding this clonotype: Antigen unknown.

The receptor was derived from a woman in her sixties in good health. The chain employs TRBV4-3 and TRBJ2-5; the D is unclear. The sequencing sample was made of blood. Written as DNA, the CDR3 is TGCGCCAGCAGCCAATCCCAACAAGAGACCCAGTACTTC. Translated: CASSQSQQETQYF.